These T cell receptor beta chains were read from a single sample in a study of CD8 T cells in ankylosing spondylitis. One entry per CDR3 protein, called by TCRdb with MiXCR from the 5' RACE reads. The sample lists 750,000 to 850,000 distinct CDR3 sequences, about 11% occurring once. Sequenced: blood, either unsorted or a sorted T cell fraction (not recorded which). Source of these receptors: a male donor with ankylosing spondylitis. Each CDR3 is given with its conserved first and last residue. A D gene is named only where the DNA matches it firmly. Not every row has a clone size; where given, it reads once, few, many or a size class.

>few|TRBJ2-3|TRBV7-9|TRBD2
CASSSPPGGADTQYF
TGTGCCAGCAGCTCCCCTCCCGGGGGGGCGGATACGCAGTATTTT
>many|TRBJ2-2|TRBV29-1|TRBD2
CSVEGLAGTNTGELFF
TGCAGCGTTGAAGGGTTAGCGGGGACGAACACCGGGGAGCTGTTTTTT
>few|TRBJ2-7|TRBV20-1|-
CSASQGTRSYEQYF
TGCAGTGCTAGTCAAGGGACGCGCTCCTACGAGCAGTACTTC
>few|TRBJ2-1|TRBV18|TRBD2
CASSTSVNEQFF
TGTGCCAGCTCAACTAGCGTCAATGAGCAGTTCTTC
>many|TRBJ1-6|TRBV5-5|-
CASTPGARFRDSPLHF
TGTGCCAGCACCCCGGGGGCGCGGTTCAGGGATTCACCCCTCCACTTT
>-|TRBJ2-3|TRBV5-1|-
CASSYETGLDTQYF
TGCGCCAGCAGCTATGAAACAGGGTTGGATACGCAGTATTTT
>-|TRBJ1-1|TRBV20-1|-
CSASSRVSASTEAFF
TGCAGTGCTAGCTCCAGGGTTAGTGCAAGCACTGAAGCTTTCTTT
>few|TRBJ2-1|TRBV20-1|TRBD2
CSARGLSGNLYNEQFF
TGCAGTGCTAGAGGGCTTAGCGGGAACCTCTACAATGAGCAGTTCTTC
>-|TRBJ2-7|TRBV3-1|-
CASSSMNEQYF
TGTGCCAGCAGCTCGATGAACGAGCAGTACTTC
>-|TRBJ2-7|TRBV11-2|TRBD1
CASSSWTGGWDEQYF
TGTGCCAGCAGCTCCTGGACAGGGGGCTGGGACGAGCAGTACTTC
>-|TRBJ1-2|TRBV6-5|TRBD1
CASSYSRDSYGYTF
TGTGCCAGCAGTTACTCCCGGGACAGCTATGGCTACACCTTC
>few|TRBJ1-4|TRBV7-9|-
CASSLETGANEKLFF
TGTGCCAGCAGCTTAGAAACCGGGGCTAATGAAAAACTGTTTTTT
>few|TRBJ2-7|TRBV27|TRBD1
CASSLSRDRANTYEQYF
TGTGCCAGCAGTTTATCCCGGGACAGGGCAAACACCTACGAGCAGTACTTC
>-|TRBJ2-2|TRBV7-8|TRBD2
CASSVGRGFLTGELFF
TGTGCCAGCAGCGTTGGGAGGGGCTTTCTAACCGGGGAGCTGTTTTTT
>many|TRBJ2-1|TRBV7-3|TRBD1
CASSLTPDRAAFNEQFF
TGTGCCAGCAGCTTAACGCCCGACAGGGCAGCGTTTAATGAGCAGTTCTTC
>-|TRBJ2-7|TRBV20-1|-
CSAKSGNPSYEQYF
TGCAGTGCGAAATCGGGGAACCCATCCTACGAGCAGTACTTC
>many|TRBJ1-1|TRBV9|-
CASTADILNTEAFF
TGTGCCAGCACCGCGGACATCTTGAACACTGAAGCTTTCTTT
>-|TRBJ2-7|TRBV28|-
CASSLIRAGSSYEQYF
TGTGCCAGCAGTTTAATTCGGGCGGGTAGCTCCTACGAGCAGTACTTC
>many|TRBJ1-2|TRBV12-3/TRBV12-4|-
CASSSLVGGYTF
TGTGCCAGCAGTTCGTTGGTTGGTGGCTACACCTTC
>-|TRBJ2-2|TRBV7-2|TRBD2
CASSSASGRTGELFF
TGTGCCAGCAGTTCCGCTAGCGGGAGGACCGGGGAGCTGTTTTTT
>few|TRBJ1-2|TRBV10-3|-
CAISENNRVMNYGYTF
TGTGCCATCAGTGAGAATAACAGGGTGATGAACTATGGCTACACCTTC
>-|TRBJ1-4|TRBV20-1|-
CSAREGGEKLFF
TGCAGTGCTAGAGAAGGGGGAGAAAAACTGTTTTTT
>few|TRBJ2-2|TRBV7-3|-
CASTFGPASGELFF
TGTGCCAGCACCTTCGGGCCCGCCAGCGGGGAGCTGTTTTTT
>many|TRBJ2-5|TRBV20-1|-
CSARDHGAAGSRETQYF
TGCAGTGCTAGAGATCACGGAGCAGCGGGTTCCAGAGAGACCCAGTACTTC
>few|TRBJ2-3|TRBV4-1|TRBD2
CASSQHTSGAFTDTQYF
TGCGCCAGCAGCCAACACACTAGCGGGGCCTTCACAGATACGCAGTATTTT
>-|TRBJ2-7|TRBV7-9|TRBD1
CASSSDDRGNPYEQYF
TGTGCCAGCAGCTCAGACGACAGGGGGAATCCCTACGAGCAGTACTTC
>few|TRBJ1-6|TRBV7-9|-
CASSLGVGLNSPLHF
TGTGCCAGCAGCCTAGGGGTTGGCCTTAATTCACCCCTCCACTTT
>once|TRBJ2-1|TRBV9|-
CASSPEGDTYNEQFF
TGTGCCAGCAGCCCAGAAGGGGATACCTACAATGAGCAGTTCTTC
>-|TRBJ2-5|TRBV7-2|-
CASSAFAPETQYF
TGTGCCAGCAGCGCCTTTGCCCCAGAGACCCAGTACTTC
>few|TRBJ2-3|TRBV5-1|-
CASSDGDSTDTQYF
TGCGCCAGCAGCGACGGGGACTCCACAGATACGCAGTATTTT
>few|TRBJ2-3|TRBV20-1|TRBD2
CSARPAGNTDTQYF
TGCAGTGCTAGACCAGCGGGGAACACAGATACGCAGTATTTT
>-|TRBJ1-1|TRBV5-1|TRBD1
CASAGQGSNTEAFF
TGCGCCAGCGCCGGACAGGGTTCGAACACTGAAGCTTTCTTT
>-|TRBJ2-2|TRBV20-1|-
CSARGLSRGNTGELFF
TGCAGTGCTAGAGGGTTAAGCAGGGGGAACACCGGGGAGCTGTTTTTT
>-|TRBJ2-1|TRBV20-1|-
CSARGALLGGNEQFF
TGCAGTGCTAGAGGAGCACTCTTGGGCGGCAATGAGCAGTTCTTC
>few|TRBJ2-7|TRBV4-2|TRBD1
CASSQGSQGYYEQYF
TGTGCCAGCAGCCAAGGCTCACAGGGGTACTACGAGCAGTACTTC
>few|TRBJ2-1|TRBV20-1|TRBD2
CSASLAGGNNEQFF
TGCAGTGCTTCGCTAGCGGGGGGGAACAATGAGCAGTTCTTC
>-|TRBJ2-3|TRBV14|-
CASGQYHTDTQYF
TGTGCCAGCGGACAGTACCACACAGATACGCAGTATTTT
>-|TRBJ2-3|TRBV12-3/TRBV12-4|TRBD2
CASGARERSTDTQYF
TGTGCCAGCGGTGCGCGGGAGCGTAGCACAGATACGCAGTATTTT
>few|TRBJ2-2|TRBV12-3/TRBV12-4|TRBD2
CASSLGTSGRAGTGELFF
TGTGCCAGCAGTTTAGGGACTAGCGGGAGGGCTGGGACCGGGGAGCTGTTTTTT
>-|TRBJ2-3|TRBV6-2/TRBV6-3|-
CASSSQTDTQYF
TGTGCCAGCAGTTCCCAGACAGATACGCAGTATTTT
>-|TRBJ2-7|TRBV5-1|TRBD2
CASSVASGSSYEQYF
TGCGCCAGCAGCGTGGCTAGCGGGAGCTCCTACGAGCAGTACTTC
>-|TRBJ2-1|TRBV7-2|TRBD2
CASSYLAGRYNEQFF
TGTGCCAGCAGCTATCTAGCGGGACGTTACAATGAGCAGTTCTTC
>-|TRBJ2-1|TRBV12-3/TRBV12-4|TRBD1
CASNRDRGYYNEQFF
TGTGCCAGCAACCGGGACAGGGGTTACTACAATGAGCAGTTCTTC
>-|TRBJ1-2|TRBV20-1|-
CSARDIPRRGYGYTF
TGCAGTGCTAGAGATATTCCTCGAAGGGGCTATGGCTACACCTTC
>-|TRBJ2-1|TRBV3-1|-
CASSLEDTKQFF
TGTGCCAGCAGCCTCGAGGACACCAAGCAGTTCTTC
>few|TRBJ2-3|TRBV7-2|-
CASSLMGFSTDTQYF
TGTGCCAGCAGCTTAATGGGCTTTAGCACAGATACGCAGTATTTT
>many|TRBJ1-4|TRBV12-3/TRBV12-4|TRBD1
CASSPRDRNNEKLFF
TGTGCCAGCAGTCCCCGGGACAGGAATAATGAAAAACTGTTTTTT
>many|TRBJ1-1|TRBV20-1|-
CSARPDTNTEAFF
TGCAGTGCTAGGCCGGACACTAACACTGAAGCTTTCTTT
>many|TRBJ2-5|TRBV29-1|TRBD2
CSVRGGSNQETQYF
TGCAGCGTTAGGGGAGGGAGTAACCAAGAGACCCAGTACTTC